Included here is one T cell receptor (beta chain) sequence, with context. This clonotype was seen at least ten times. Its antigen is currently not known. Base qualities are missing; no much larger clone stands one base away. The data stem from a study of neurological immune-mediated disorders (dated by TCRdb to the late 2010s). About the full investigation: Using UMI-based sequencing, the study compared peripheral blood TCR-beta repertoires from patients with HTLV-I-associated myelopathy (HAM/TSP), patients with multiple sclerosis, and healthy controls. The cohort included some 66 subjects: 14 with HAM/TSP, around 35 with multiple sclerosis, and roughly 20 healthy controls. The roughly 100 TCR-beta libraries covered PBMC samples along with longitudinal samples, technical triplicates, and paired sorted CD4+ and CD8+ T-cell subsets.

cDNA synthesis used template-switch 5'RACE with a primer carrying a 10-nucleotide random unique molecular identifier tagging each TCR transcript. Each sequencing run produced over 160 million TCR-beta sequences covering 15-18 subjects. The RNeasy kit was used to extract total RNA. The KAPA Real-time Library Amplification kit was used to amplify TCR-beta VDJ regions with primers targeting the TCR constant region and the 5'RACE anchor. A first PCR added sample indexes and Illumina adaptors, after which a second PCR increased the library yield. After Ampure bead purification, the roughly 650 bp TCR product was size-selected on a 2% E-gel SizeSelection system. Before pooling, libraries had their quality checked on a Bioanalyzer, their concentration measured with Qubit, and their quantity determined with the Kapa Library Quantification kit. Paired-end 2 x 150 bp sequencing of the libraries was performed on an Illumina HiSeq 2500. To increase sequence diversity, about 23-32% phiX was spiked into each library pool. Per the original workflow: The UMI-based MiGEC pipeline processed quality-filtered reads and removed over 80% of raw TCR sequences during error correction. VDJ genes were aligned to IMGT germline references, and each clonotype was defined by a unique CDR3 amino acid sequence together with V-J genes. Clonal expansion, Shannon diversity and CDR3 relatedness were evaluated with VDJtools (CalcPairwiseDistances, ClusterSamples), while phylogenetic trees were built in CLCbio workbench. A clone was classed as expanded if it had 8 or more unique UMIs, a cutoff based on coefficient-of-variation modelling across technical triplicates. TCRdb ran its own pipeline on the public reads, namely fastp trimming at Q25 and MiXCR clone calling, and kept in-frame beta chains. Rows with one shared CDR3 protein collapse into an entry with the most common genes and DNA. The V and J calls shown here were made by TCRdb, not taken from the authors' results. Across this sample there are 84,000 or so distinct CDR3 sequences, with about 9.4% seen only once. The ten biggest clones cover around 1.8% of the sample.

Broader findings and caveats from the paper: No identical CDR3 amino acid sequences were found to be shared among expanded clones across subjects, suggesting that TCR-beta repertoires were private in all groups. TCR clonal expansion was greatest in HAM/TSP patients and smallest in MS patients, who ranked below even healthy controls.

Taken from the germline V gene (reference sequence), the CDR1 and CDR2 loops are SEHNR and FQNEAQ. The CDR3 measures 14 amino acids from cysteine to phenylalanine. Only CDR3 DNA is held: 42 bases, read in frame from base 1. V loses 4 bases at its end and J loses 5 bases; junction bases beyond the gene matches: 4. Blood bank volunteers in Maryland, USA served as the healthy controls. Libraries from unsorted PBMCs were made from 2 million PBMCs kept in RNAlater at -80 degrees C until RNA extraction. PBMCs were separated from peripheral blood using Ficoll-Hypaque density gradient centrifugation and then cryopreserved in liquid nitrogen.

The sequence links TRBV7-9 to TRBJ1-4, with 7 bases matching TRBD1. Sequencing was carried out using PBMCs. The clonotype was recovered from a man in his forties or fifties in good health. For the CDR3, the sequence is CASSSGQSNEKLFF. At the DNA level, the sequence is TGTGCCAGCAGCTCGGGACAGTCAAATGAAAAACTGTTTTTT.